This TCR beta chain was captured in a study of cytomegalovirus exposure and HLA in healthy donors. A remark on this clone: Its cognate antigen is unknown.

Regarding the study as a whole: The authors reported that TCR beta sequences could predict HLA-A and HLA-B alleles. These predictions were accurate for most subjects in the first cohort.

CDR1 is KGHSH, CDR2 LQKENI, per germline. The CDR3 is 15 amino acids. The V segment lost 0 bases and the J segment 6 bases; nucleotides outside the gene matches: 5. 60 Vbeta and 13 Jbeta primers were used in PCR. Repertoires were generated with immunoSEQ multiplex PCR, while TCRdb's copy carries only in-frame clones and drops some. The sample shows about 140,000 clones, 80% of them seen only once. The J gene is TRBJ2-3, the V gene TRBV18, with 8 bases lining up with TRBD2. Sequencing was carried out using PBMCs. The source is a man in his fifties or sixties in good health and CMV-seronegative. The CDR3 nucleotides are TGTGCCAGCTCACCACCCAGCGGGAGCATCGATACGCAGTATTTT. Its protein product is CASSPPSGSIDTQYF.